The entry below describes one TCR beta chain. Its specificity is not known. The sample originates from a study of early stage breast cancer tumors. At the level of the study: About 70% of the 16 invasive tumors were ER+, PR+ and HER2-. Findings and limits, study-wide: Tumor and normal breast were distinguished via blood comparison in 14 of 16 patients. Chain pairing and CD4, CD8 or FOXP3 expression were not captured.

Germline V lookup: CDR1 SEHNR, CDR2 FQNEAQ (reference sequence). The CDR3 has 15 residues. Trimming stripped 2 bases from V and 4 bases from J, with 14 bases between. This table comes from immunoSEQ multiplex PCR, and its TCRdb copy is limited to in-frame clones, with some not included. The data show 30,000 to 40,000 clones, 70% to 85% seen once. What was sequenced was blood. This chain joins TRBV7-9 and TRBJ1-1, with a weak D call TRBD1 (5 bases). The clonotype comes from a person aged 55 to 75 with breast cancer. In DNA, the CDR3 is TGTGCCAGCAGCTTATTCCAGGGACTGGCCACTGAAGCTTTCTTT. Translated, it gives CASSLFQGLATEAFF.